Presented here are 9 T cell receptor beta chains from one specimen sequenced in a study of blood T cell repertoires in COVID-19. Using immunoSEQ multiplex PCR, the repertoire was profiled, and TCRdb retains in-frame clones only, with some absent. Of 250,000 to 350,000 clones in the sample, approximately 85% were seen once. Sequencing was carried out using peripheral blood. All receptors derive from a human donor with COVID-19, enrolled during active disease. The donor label of this sample is uncertain.

The CDR3 bases are TGCGCCAGCAGCCAAGAAGGAGGGGGCTTCTCCTCCTACGAGCAGTACTTC. It codes for CASSQEGGGFSSYEQYF. The chain employs TRBV4-3 and TRBJ2-7; D is perhaps TRBD1 (7 bases). V lost 0 bases and J 0 bases, leaving 15 bases between the germline ends. Germline V gene sequence: CDR1 LGHNA, CDR2 YSLEER. CDR3 size: 17 residues.

The gene calls are TRBV28 and TRBJ1-2; D perhaps matches TRBD1 (5 bases). This CDR3 contains 14 residues. Germline V gene lookup returns CDR1 MDHEN and CDR2 SYDVKM. The germline V and J ends were trimmed by 0 bases and 8 bases, with 13 bases remaining between them. The DNA for the CDR3 is TGTGCCAGCAGTTTATGGATTCGGGGGGAGGGCTACACCTTC. Its translation is CASSLWIRGEGYTF.

The chain couples TRBV6-5 to TRBJ1-5; no firm D call. Trimming removed 5 bases at V and 3 bases at J, with 5 bases between. Germline V gene sequence: CDR1 MNHEY, CDR2 SVGAGI. The CDR3 has 12 residues. In DNA form, the CDR3 reads TGTGCCAGCAGTACACCCAATCAGCCCCAGCATTTT. Its protein is CASSTPNQPQHF.

DNA of the CDR3: TGTGCCAGCAGTTACGAGAGCGGCAGGGGTCATCAGCCCCAGCATTTT. Its translation is CASSYESGRGHQPQHF. V gene TRBV6-6 combines with J gene TRBJ1-5, with a tentative D call TRBD1 (6 bases). This CDR3 comprises 16 residues. V lost 2 bases, J lost 5 bases, and 16 bases lay in between. Germline V lookup: CDR1 MNHNY, CDR2 SVGAGI (reference sequence).

The V and J genes are TRBV5-1 and TRBJ2-7; D is perhaps TRBD2 (5 bases). Germline CDR1 SGHRS, CDR2 YFSETQ. The germline V and J ends were trimmed by 5 bases and 0 bases, with 12 bases remaining between them. The CDR3 spans 14 residues. The DNA for the CDR3 is TGCGCCAGCAGTCCTCGGACTCCCTCCTACGAGCAGTACTTC. Its translation is CASSPRTPSYEQYF. Based on the CDR3 plus reference TRBV5-1 and TRBJ2-7, the full variable domain is KAGVTQTPRYLIKTRGQQVTLSCSPISGHRSVSWYQQTPGQGLQFLFEYFSETQRNKGNFPGRFSGRQFSNSRSEMNVSTLELGDSALYLCASSPRTPSYEQYFGPGTRLTVT.

The chain employs TRBV15 and TRBJ2-5, with TRBD2 matching 7 bases. CDR3 length: 16 residues. The germline V gene has CDR1 LNHNV and CDR2 YYDKDF (reference sequence). V lost 1 base and J lost 2; bases outside the gene matches: 7. The CDR3: CATSRAERGIQETQYF. CDR3 in DNA: TGTGCCACCAGCAGAGCGGAGCGGGGCATTCAAGAGACCCAGTACTTC.

The rearrangement links TRBV19 to TRBJ2-3, with TRBD2 as a possible D gene (6 bases). CDR3 length equals 14 residues. V was shortened by 7 bases and J by 10 bases, with 21 bases between the two germline ends. The germline gives CDR1 LNHDA, CDR2 SQIVND (reference sequence). The CDR3 DNA follows: TGTGCCAGTAATGGTCCGGGGGTTTCCGAGGCGCAGTATTTT. This sequence encodes CASNGPGVSEAQYF.

This rearrangement joins TRBV9 to TRBJ1-3, with 11 bases aligning to TRBD1. There are 13 residues in the CDR3. The germline CDR1 and CDR2 sequences are SGDLS and YYNGEE. V lost 7 bases, J lost 4 bases, and 1 base stayed unmatched. DNA of the CDR3: TGTGCCAGCGGACAGGGGGCGGGAAACACCATATATTTT. This codes for CASGQGAGNTIYF.

V usage is TRBV5-1 and J usage is TRBJ2-7, with 12 nucleotides matching TRBD2. CDR1 is SGHRS, CDR2 YFSETQ, per germline. The CDR3 extends over 15 amino acids. V lost 2 bases to trimming and J lost 3 bases; unmatched junction nucleotides: 3. CDR3 loop: CASSFSTSGSYEQYF. CDR3 coding DNA: TGCGCCAGCAGCTTTTCGACTAGCGGGAGCTACGAGCAGTACTTC.